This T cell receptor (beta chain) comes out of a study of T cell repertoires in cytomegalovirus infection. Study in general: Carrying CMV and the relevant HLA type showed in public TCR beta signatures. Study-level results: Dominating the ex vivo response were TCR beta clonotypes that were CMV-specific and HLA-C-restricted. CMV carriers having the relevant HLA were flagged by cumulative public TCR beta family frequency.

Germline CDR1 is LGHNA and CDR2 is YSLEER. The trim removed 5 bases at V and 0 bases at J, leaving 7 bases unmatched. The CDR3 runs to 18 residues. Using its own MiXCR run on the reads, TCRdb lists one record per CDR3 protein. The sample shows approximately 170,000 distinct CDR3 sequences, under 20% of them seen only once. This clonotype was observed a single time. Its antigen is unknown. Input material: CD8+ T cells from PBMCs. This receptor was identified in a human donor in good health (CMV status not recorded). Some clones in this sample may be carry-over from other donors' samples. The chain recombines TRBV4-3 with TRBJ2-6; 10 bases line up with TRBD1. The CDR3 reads CASSTDRGRSSGANVLTF. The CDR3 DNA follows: TGCGCCAGCAGCACCGACAGGGGGCGATCCTCTGGGGCCAACGTCCTGACTTTC.